The entry below gives a single T cell receptor (beta chain) sequence along with its context. Which antigen it targets is not known. No clone much larger than this one lies a single base away; base qualities are absent. Library construction relied on the immunoSEQ multiplex PCR assay. As for the original processing: A statistical classification framework was built to diagnose cytomegalovirus status from the catalog of TCR beta chain sequences. TCRdb provides this immuneACCESS table in a form limited to in-frame rearrangements. Some clones are lacking; in checked studies, under half of them reflect an unresolved V gene, and why the rest are absent is not known. The DNA was the basis for D and trimming; V, J and clone size are from that table. The table for this sample lists more than 85,000 clones; 85% to 95% of them were counted only once. Of the sample, approximately 1.1% is held by the ten largest clones.

This sample stems from a study of cytomegalovirus exposure and HLA in healthy donors (dated by TCRdb to the late 2010s). In terms of the full investigation: The roughly 670 repertoires of the first cohort and the 95 to 150 validation repertoires were produced on the same platform, according to a later analysis. The study aimed to test whether cataloging public T cell receptors could reveal signatures of past pathogen exposure. Besides the first cohort of roughly 640 subjects, a separate validation cohort made up of 120 or so different subjects was used. The study combined high-throughput TCR immunosequencing, statistical association of individual TCRs with disease status, and machine learning to predict cytomegalovirus infection status. General conclusions and limits of the study: In a later analysis, TCRs clustered in the first cohort were found to also tend to co-occur in the approximately 110 validation repertoires, with 90% to 95% of cluster scores above 0. Most TCR sequences were seen in very few donors, while some public TCRs were found in many individuals. A few of the identified cytomegalovirus-associated TCR beta chains were confirmed in vitro to be specific for cytomegalovirus antigens. The study listed 150 to 200 TCR beta chains as associated with cytomegalovirus. All 120 or so repertoires were used to score co-occurrence in the validation cohort in a later analysis, because that analysis had no HLA typing for the cohort. Cytomegalovirus status was reported to be diagnosed by the classifier with high specificity and sensitivity in both the original and validation cohorts. It was suggested by the authors that the approach could potentially be generalized to other disease states and immunological phenotypes.

Looking up the germline V gene yields CDR1 MRHNA and CDR2 SNTAGT. V lost 5 bases and J lost 6 bases, and the count of bases not matched to a germline gene is 7. The CDR3 starts with the cysteine, ends with the phenylalanine, and has 14 residues. The only DNA kept is the CDR3, 42 bases in frame from the first base. Donors formed part of the validation cohort, which comprised about 120 subjects and was distinct from the first cohort of under 850 subjects. The rearrangement combines TRBV6-4 with TRBJ1-2; 9 middle bases align to TRBD1. The origin of this receptor is a young woman in good health and CMV-seropositive. Sample: PBMCs. CDR3 loop: CASSYNRGLNGYTF. Here is the DNA: TGTGCCAGCAGTTACAACAGGGGGCTGAATGGCTACACCTTC.